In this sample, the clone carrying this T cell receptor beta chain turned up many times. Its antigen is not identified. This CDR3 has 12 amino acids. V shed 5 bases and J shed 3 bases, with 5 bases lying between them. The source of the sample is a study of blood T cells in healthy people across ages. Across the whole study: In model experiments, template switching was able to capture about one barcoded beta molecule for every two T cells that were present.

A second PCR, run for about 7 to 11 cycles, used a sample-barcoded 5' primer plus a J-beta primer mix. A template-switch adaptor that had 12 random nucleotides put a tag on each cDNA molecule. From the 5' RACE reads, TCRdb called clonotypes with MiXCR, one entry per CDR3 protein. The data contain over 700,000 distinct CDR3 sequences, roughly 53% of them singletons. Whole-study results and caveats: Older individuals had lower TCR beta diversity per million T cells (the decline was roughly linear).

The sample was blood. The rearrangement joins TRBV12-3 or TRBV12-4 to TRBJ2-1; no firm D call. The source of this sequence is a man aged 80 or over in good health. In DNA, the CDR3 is TGTGCCAGCAGTACGGACTACAATGAGCAGTTCTTC. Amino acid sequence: CASSTDYNEQFF.